This T cell receptor beta chain was recovered during a study of T cells after yellow fever vaccination. MiXCR was run by TCRdb on the 5' RACE reads, yielding one entry per CDR3 protein. This table has some 250,000 distinct CDR3 sequences, around 3.5% appearing once. This clonotype was observed at least ten times. The germline gives CDR1 MNHNY, CDR2 SVGAGI (reference sequence). Trimming removed 7 bases at V and 0 bases at J, with 13 bases between. The CDR3 covers 15 residues. The chain employs TRBV6-6 and TRBJ2-1; D not certain. The TCR sequence derives from a man between 18 and 29 years old who received the YFV17D yellow fever vaccine. The sample was PBMCs, taken 15 days after the yellow fever booster vaccination. CDR3 nucleotide sequence: TGTGCCAGCACAACCGACTGGAGCTCCTACAATGAGCAGTTCTTC. This translates into CASTTDWSSYNEQFF.